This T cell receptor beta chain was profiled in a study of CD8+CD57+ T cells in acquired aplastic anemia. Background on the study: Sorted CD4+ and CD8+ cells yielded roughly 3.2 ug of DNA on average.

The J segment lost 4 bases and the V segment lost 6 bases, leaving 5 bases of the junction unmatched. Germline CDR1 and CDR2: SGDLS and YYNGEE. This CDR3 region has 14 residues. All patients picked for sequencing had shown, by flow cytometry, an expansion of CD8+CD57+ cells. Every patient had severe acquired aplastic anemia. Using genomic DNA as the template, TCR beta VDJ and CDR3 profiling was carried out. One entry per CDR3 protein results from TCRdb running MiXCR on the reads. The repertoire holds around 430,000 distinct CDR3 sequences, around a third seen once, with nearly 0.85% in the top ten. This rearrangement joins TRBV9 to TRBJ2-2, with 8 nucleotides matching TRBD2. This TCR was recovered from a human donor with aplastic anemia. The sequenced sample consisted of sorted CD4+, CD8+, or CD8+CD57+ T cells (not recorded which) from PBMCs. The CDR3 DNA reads TGTGCCAGCACCAGTGCGGGGGGCACCGGGGAGCTGTTTTTT. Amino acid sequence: CASTSAGGTGELFF.